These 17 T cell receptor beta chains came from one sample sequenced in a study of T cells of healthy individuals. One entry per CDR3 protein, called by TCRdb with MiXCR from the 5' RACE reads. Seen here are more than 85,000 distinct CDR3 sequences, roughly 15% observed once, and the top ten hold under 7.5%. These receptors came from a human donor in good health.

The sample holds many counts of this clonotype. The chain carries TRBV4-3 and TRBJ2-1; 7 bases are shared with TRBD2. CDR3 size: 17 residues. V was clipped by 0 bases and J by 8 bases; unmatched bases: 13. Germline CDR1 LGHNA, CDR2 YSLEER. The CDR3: CASSQETAGSWGDEQFF. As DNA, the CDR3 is TGCGCCAGCAGCCAAGAAACAGCGGGGTCCTGGGGCGATGAGCAGTTCTTC.

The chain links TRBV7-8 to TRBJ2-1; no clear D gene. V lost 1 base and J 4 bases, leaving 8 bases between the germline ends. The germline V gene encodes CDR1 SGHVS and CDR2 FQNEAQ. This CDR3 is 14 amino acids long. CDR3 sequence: CASSLGSAYNEQFF. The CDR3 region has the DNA TGTGCCAGCAGCTTAGGATCCGCATACAATGAGCAGTTCTTC.

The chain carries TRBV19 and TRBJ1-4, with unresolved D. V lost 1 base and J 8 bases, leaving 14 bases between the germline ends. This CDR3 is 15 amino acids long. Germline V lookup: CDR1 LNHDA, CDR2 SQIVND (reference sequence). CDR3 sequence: CASSIVAALAEKLFF. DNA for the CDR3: TGTGCCAGTAGTATAGTGGCGGCCCTCGCGGAAAAACTGTTTTTT.

For the CDR3, the DNA is TGTGCCAGCAGTACGACAGGGGTCCGCCCCTCTGGAAACACCATATATTTT. Translation gives CASSTTGVRPSGNTIYF. The V call is TRBV28, the J call TRBJ1-3; 8 nucleotides match TRBD1. The CDR3 is made up of 17 amino acids. V lost 5 bases to trimming and J lost 0 bases; unmatched junction nucleotides: 9. Germline V gene lookup returns CDR1 MDHEN and CDR2 SYDVKM.

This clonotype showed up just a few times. CDR3 in DNA: TGTGCCGCGAAGACAGGGATCCACGAGCAGTACTTC. Its protein is CAAKTGIHEQYF. This rearrangement joins TRBV30 to TRBJ2-7, with 7 bases aligning to TRBD1. V lost 8 bases, J lost 5 bases, and 9 bases stayed unmatched. Germline lookup yields CDR1 GTSNPN and CDR2 SVGIG (reference sequence). CDR3 length: 12 residues. Looking up the rest from reference TRBV30 and TRBJ2-7 gives the full variable domain: SQTIHQWPATLVQPVGSPLSLECTVEGTSNPNLYWYRQAAGRGLQLLFYSVGIGQISSEVPQNLSASRPQDRQFILSSKKLLLSDSGFYLCAAKTGIHEQYFGPGTRLTVT.

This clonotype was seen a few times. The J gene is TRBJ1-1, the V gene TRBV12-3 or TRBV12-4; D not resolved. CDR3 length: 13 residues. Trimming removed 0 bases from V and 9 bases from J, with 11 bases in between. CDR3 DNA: TGTGCCAGCAGTTTAGCGAACCGTGAACAAGCTTTCTTT. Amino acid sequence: CASSLANREQAFF.

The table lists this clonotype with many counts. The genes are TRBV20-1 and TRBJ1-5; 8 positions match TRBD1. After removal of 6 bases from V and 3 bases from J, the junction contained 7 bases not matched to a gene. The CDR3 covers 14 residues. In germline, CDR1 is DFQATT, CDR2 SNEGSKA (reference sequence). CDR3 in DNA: TGCAGTGCCACGGCAGGGGGCAACAATCAGCCCCAGCATTTT. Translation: CSATAGGNNQPQHF.

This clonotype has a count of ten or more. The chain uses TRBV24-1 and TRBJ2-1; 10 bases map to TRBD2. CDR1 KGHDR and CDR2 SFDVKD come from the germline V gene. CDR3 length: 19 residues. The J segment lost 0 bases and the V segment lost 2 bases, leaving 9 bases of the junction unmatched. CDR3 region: CATSDSRPGLAHSYNEQFF. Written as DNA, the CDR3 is TGTGCCACCAGTGATTCCCGACCGGGACTAGCGCACTCCTACAATGAGCAGTTCTTC.

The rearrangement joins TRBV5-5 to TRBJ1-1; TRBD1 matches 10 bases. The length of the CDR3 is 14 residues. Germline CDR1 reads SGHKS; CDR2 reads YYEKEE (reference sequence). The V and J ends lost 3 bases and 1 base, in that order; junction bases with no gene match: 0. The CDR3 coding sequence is TGTGCCAGCAGCTGGACAGGGGGGAACACTGAAGCTTTCTTT. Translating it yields CASSWTGGNTEAFF.

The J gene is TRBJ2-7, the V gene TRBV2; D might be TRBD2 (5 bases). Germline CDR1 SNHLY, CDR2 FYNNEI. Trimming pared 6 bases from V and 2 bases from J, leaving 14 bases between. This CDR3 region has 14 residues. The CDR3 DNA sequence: TGTGCCAGCAGAAAGCTAGCAGTTCCCTACGAGCAGTACTTC. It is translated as CASRKLAVPYEQYF.

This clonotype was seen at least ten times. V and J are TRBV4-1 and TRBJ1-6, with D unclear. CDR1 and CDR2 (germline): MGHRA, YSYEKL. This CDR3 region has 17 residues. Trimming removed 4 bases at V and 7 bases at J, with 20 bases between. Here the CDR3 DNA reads TGCGCCAGCAGCCCGATGGTTAGGGTCCCTTACAATTCACCCCTCCACTTT. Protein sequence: CASSPMVRVPYNSPLHF.

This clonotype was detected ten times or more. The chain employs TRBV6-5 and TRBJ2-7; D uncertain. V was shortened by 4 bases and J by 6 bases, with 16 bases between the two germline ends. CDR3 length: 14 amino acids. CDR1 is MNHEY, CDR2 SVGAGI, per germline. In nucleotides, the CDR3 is TGTGCCAGCAGTTTTCGTGGCCTTGGCGGCGAGCAGTACTTC. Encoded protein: CASSFRGLGGEQYF.

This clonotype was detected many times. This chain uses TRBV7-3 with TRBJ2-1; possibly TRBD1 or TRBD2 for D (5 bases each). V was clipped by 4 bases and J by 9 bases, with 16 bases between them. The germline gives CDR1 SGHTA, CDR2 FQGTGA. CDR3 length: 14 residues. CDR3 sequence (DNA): TGTGCCAGCAGCTCAACACTAGGGGTTAGTGAGCAGTTCTTC. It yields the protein CASSSTLGVSEQFF.

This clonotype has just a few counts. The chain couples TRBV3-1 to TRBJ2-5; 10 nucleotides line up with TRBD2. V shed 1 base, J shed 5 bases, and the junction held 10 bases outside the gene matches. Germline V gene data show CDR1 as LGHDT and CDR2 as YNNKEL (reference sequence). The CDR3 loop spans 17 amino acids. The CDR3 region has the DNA TGTGCCAGCAGCCAAGTTGAGCGGCTAGCGGGGGCGGAGACCCAGTACTTC. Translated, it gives CASSQVERLAGAETQYF.

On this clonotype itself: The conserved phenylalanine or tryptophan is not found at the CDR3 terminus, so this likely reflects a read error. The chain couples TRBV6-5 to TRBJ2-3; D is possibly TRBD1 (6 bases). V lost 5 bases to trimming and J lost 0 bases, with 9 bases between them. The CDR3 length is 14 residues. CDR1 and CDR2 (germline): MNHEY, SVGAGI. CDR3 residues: CASSVGQSTDTQYC. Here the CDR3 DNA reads TGTGCCAGCAGTGTCGGACAGAGCACAGATACGCAGTATTGT.

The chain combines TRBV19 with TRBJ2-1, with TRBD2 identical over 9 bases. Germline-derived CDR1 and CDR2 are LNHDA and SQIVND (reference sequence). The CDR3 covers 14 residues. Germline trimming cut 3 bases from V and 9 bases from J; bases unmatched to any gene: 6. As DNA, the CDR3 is TGTGCCAGTAGTATCGGGACTAGCCATGCTGAGCAGTTCTTC. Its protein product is CASSIGTSHAEQFF.

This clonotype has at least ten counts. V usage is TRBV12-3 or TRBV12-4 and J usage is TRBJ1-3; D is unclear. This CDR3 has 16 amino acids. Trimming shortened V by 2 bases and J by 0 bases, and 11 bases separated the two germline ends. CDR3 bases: TGTGCCAGCAGTTTAAGCGGCAGGTTCTCTGGAAACACCATATATTTT. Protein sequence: CASSLSGRFSGNTIYF.